The rows below give T cell receptor beta chains drawn from one sample of a study of blood T cell repertoires in COVID-19. TCRdb's table, derived via immunoSEQ multiplex PCR, lists solely in-frame clones and lacks some. Here the sample spans 200,000 to 250,000 clones, about nine tenths being singletons. Sequencing was performed on peripheral blood. These receptors originate from a young man with COVID-19, enrolled during active disease. The CDR3 runs from the conserved cysteine through the conserved F or W. Fields, in order: J gene, V gene, D gene, clone size, CDR3 DNA, CDR3 protein. The D gene is left open where the match is weak. Size tells how often a clone was seen (once, few, many) or the class of an expanded clone, and some rows leave it out.

TRBJ1-2 TRBV9 . . TGTGCCAGCAGCGTAGAAATAAGGGCGGAGGATGGCTACACCTTC CASSVEIRAEDGYTF
TRBJ1-1 TRBV19 . . TGTGCCAGTAGTATCGGGGGGTCTGAAGCTTTCTTT CASSIGGSEAFF
TRBJ2-1 TRBV4-3 TRBD2 . TGCGCCAGCAGCCAAGCTGCGGGAGGGGAGCTAGGCTACAATGAGCAGTTCTTC CASSQAAGGELGYNEQFF
TRBJ2-1 TRBV5-6 TRBD2 . TGTGCCAGCAGCTCGGGAGGAGGGCGGAACAATGAGCAGTTCTTC CASSSGGGRNNEQFF
TRBJ2-2 TRBV25-1 . . TGTGCCAGCAGGGGTCCGGGCCCCTCCGGAGGCGGGGAGCTGTTTTTT CASRGPGPSGGGELFF
TRBJ1-4 TRBV10-3 . . TGTGCCACCAGGGCGGGCAGTCCTGCAACTAATGAAAAACTGTTTTTT CATRAGSPATNEKLFF
TRBJ2-1 TRBV18 . few TGTGCCAGCTCACCAGTGCTAGGAGGTGACAATGAGCAGTTCTTC CASSPVLGGDNEQFF
TRBJ1-5 TRBV18 . . TGTGCCAGCTCGCCCCAGGACAATCAGCCCCAGCATTTT CASSPQDNQPQHF
TRBJ1-2 TRBV5-4 . . TGTGCCAGCAGCTTGGGTTCGGTTAACTATGGCTACACCTTC CASSLGSVNYGYTF
TRBJ2-3 TRBV24-1 . . TGTGCCACCAGTGATTCCGCTAACACCTGGAGGAGCACAGATACGCAGTATTTT CATSDSANTWRSTDTQYF
TRBJ2-7 TRBV30 TRBD2 . TGTGCCTGGAGGAGACAGGTAGCGGGATACGAGCAGTACTTC CAWRRQVAGYEQYF
TRBJ1-1 TRBV20-1 . once TGCAGTCCCTCGACCGGGGCTGAAGCTTTCTTT CSPSTGAEAFF
TRBJ2-1 TRBV15 TRBD2 . TGTGCCACCAAACGGGAGGACCTCTACAATGAGCAGTTCTTC CATKREDLYNEQFF
TRBJ2-7 TRBV5-1 . . TGCGCCAGCAGCTTGAGCTTGAGTCTCACCTACGAGCAGTACTTC CASSLSLSLTYEQYF
TRBJ1-3 TRBV7-3 . once TGTGCCAGCAGCTTCACCGGGACACCACTCTCTGGAAACACCATATATTTT CASSFTGTPLSGNTIYF
TRBJ1-2 TRBV18 TRBD1 . TGTGCCAGCTCACCACCGACAGGGGACCTCTTGGGCTACACCTTC CASSPPTGDLLGYTF